This TCR beta chain is from a study of vaccination effects on CD4 cells after COVID-19. Clones were read by immunoSEQ multiplex PCR, and TCRdb kept only the in-frame ones, dropping some. The table lists more than 40,000 clones, roughly three quarters of them singletons. With 3 bases clipped from V and 8 bases from J, the junction kept 12 bases outside the gene matches. The CDR3 covers 18 residues. Germline V CDR1 and CDR2: ENHRY, SYGVKD. Concerning this clone: Antigen unknown.

Having been cultured for 10 days, the cells underwent CD4+ T cell isolation. The specimen comprised CD4+ T cells from PBMCs cultured without peptide, sampled before COVID-19 vaccination. V and J are TRBV10-3 and TRBJ2-3; 15 bases map to TRBD2. The TCR originated in a human donor who had a prior SARS-CoV-2 infection. The CDR3 bases are TGTGCCATCAGTGACTCCCGGGGACTAGCGGGGGGCTTTGGTACGCAGTATTTT. This translates into CAISDSRGLAGGFGTQYF.